This T cell receptor (beta chain) was recorded in a study of shared T cell receptors in the human thymus. Sequencing was performed with immunoSEQ multiplex PCR; in TCRdb, only in-frame clones are kept and a portion is missing. The table lists hundreds of thousands of clones, over 90% of them singletons. The CDR3 runs 13 residues. The germline V gene encodes CDR1 MGHRA and CDR2 YSYEKL. Trimming stripped 5 bases from V and 4 bases from J, with 11 bases between. The clonotype was recovered from a human donor. Source material: thymocytes. The genes are TRBV4-1 and TRBJ1-1, with D unclear. DNA for the CDR3: TGCGCCAGCAGCTGGATCTCAAGCACTGAAGCTTTCTTT. It codes for CASSWISSTEAFF.